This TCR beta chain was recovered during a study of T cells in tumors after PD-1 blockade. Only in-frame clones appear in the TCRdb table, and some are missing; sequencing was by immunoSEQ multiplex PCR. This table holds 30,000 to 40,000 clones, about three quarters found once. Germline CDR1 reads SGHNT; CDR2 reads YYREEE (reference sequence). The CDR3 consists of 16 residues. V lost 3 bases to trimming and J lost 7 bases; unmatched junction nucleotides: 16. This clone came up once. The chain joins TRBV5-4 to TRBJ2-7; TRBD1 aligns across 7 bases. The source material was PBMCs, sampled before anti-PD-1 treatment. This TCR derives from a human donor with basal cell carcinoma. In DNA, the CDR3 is TGTGCCAGCAGCTCGCCCCCGGGACAGCGTTCGGTTGAGCAGTACTTC. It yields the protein CASSSPPGQRSVEQYF.